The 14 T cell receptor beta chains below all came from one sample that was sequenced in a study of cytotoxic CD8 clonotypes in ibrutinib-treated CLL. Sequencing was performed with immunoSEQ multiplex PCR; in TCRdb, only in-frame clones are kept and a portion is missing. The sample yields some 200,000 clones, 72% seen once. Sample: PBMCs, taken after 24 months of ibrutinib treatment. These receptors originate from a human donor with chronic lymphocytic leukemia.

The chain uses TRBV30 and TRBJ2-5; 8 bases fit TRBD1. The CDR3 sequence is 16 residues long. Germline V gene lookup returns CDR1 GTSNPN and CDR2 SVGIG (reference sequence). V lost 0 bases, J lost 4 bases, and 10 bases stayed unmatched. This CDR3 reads CAWSVAGRGRRETQYF. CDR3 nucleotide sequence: TGTGCCTGGAGTGTAGCCGGCAGGGGGCGCCGAGAGACCCAGTACTTC.

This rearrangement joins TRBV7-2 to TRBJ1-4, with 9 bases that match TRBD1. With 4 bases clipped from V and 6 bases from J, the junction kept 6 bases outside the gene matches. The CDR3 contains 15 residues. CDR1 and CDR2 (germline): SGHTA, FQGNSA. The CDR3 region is CASSYGQGRDEKLFF. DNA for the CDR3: TGTGCCAGCAGCTACGGACAGGGGAGGGATGAAAAACTGTTTTTT. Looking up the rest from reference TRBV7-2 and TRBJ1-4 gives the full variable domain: GAGVSQSPSNKVTEKGKDVELRCDPISGHTALYWYRQSLGQGLEFLIYFQGNSAPDKSGLPSDRFSAERTGGSVSTLTIQRTQQEDSAVYLCASSYGQGRDEKLFFGSGTQLSVL.

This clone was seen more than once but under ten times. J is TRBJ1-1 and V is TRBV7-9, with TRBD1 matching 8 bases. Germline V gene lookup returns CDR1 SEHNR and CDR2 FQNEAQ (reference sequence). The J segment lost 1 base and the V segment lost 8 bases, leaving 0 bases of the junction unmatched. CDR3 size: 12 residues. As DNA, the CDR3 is TGTGCCAGCGGACAGGGGAACACTGAAGCTTTCTTT. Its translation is CASGQGNTEAFF.

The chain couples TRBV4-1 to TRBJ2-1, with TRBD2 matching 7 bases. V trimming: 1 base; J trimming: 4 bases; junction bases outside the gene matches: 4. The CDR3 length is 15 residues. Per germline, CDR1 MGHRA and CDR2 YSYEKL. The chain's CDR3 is CASSQGTSEYNEQFF. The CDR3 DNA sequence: TGCGCCAGCAGCCAAGGTACTAGCGAGTACAATGAGCAGTTCTTC.

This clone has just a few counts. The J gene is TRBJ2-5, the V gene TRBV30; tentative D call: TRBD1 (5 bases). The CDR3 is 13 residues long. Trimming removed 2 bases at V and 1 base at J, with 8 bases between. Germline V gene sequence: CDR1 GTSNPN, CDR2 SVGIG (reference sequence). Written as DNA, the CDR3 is TGTGCCTGGAGTAGCCAGGGCCAAGAGACCCAGTACTTC. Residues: CAWSSQGQETQYF. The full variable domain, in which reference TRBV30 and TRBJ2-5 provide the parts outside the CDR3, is SQTIHQWPATLVQPVGSPLSLECTVEGTSNPNLYWYRQAAGRGLQLLFYSVGIGQISSEVPQNLSASRPQDRQFILSSKKLLLSDSGFYLCAWSSQGQETQYFGPGTRLLVL.

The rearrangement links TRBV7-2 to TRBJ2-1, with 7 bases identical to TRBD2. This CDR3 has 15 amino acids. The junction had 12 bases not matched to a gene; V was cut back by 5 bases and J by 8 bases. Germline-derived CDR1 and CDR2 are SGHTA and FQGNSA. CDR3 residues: CASSVRTRVGDEQFF. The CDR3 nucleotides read TGTGCCAGCAGCGTACGGACTAGGGTCGGGGATGAGCAGTTCTTC.

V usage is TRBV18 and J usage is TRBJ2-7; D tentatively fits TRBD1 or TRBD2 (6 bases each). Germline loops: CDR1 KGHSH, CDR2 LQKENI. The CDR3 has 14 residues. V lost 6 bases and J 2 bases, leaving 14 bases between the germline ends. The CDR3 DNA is TGTGCCAGCTCCGCGGCGGGACAAACCTACGAGCAGTACTTC. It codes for CASSAAGQTYEQYF. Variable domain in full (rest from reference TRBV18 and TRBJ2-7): NAGVMQNPRHLVRRRGQEARLRCSPMKGHSHVYWYRQLPEEGLKFMVYLQKENIIDESGMPKERFSAEFPKEGPSILRIQQVVRGDSAAYFCASSAAGQTYEQYFGPGTRLTVT.

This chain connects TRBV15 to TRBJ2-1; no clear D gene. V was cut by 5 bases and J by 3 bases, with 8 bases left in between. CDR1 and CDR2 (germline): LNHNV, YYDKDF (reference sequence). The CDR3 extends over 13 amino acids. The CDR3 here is CATSPSLYNEQFF. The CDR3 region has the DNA TGTGCCACCAGCCCAAGCCTCTACAATGAGCAGTTCTTC.

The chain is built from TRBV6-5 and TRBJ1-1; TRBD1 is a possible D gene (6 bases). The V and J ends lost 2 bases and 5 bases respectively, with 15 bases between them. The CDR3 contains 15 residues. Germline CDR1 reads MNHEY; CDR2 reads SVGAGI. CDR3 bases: TGTGCCAGCAGTTACACGCAGGGGCAAGGTACTGAAGCTTTCTTT. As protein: CASSYTQGQGTEAFF.

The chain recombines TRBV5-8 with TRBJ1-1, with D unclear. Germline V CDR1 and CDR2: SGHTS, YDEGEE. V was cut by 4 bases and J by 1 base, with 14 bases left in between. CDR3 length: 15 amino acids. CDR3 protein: CASSLGWASNTEAFF. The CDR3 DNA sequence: TGTGCCAGCAGCCTGGGGTGGGCGTCGAACACTGAAGCTTTCTTT.

This CDR3 is CASSEQGITEAFF. DNA for the CDR3: TGTGCCAGCAGTGAACAGGGAATCACTGAAGCTTTCTTT. The chain joins TRBV9 to TRBJ1-1, with D possibly TRBD1 on 6 matching bases. Per the germline V gene, CDR1 is SGDLS and CDR2 is YYNGEE. V was clipped by 5 bases and J by 4 bases, with 12 bases between them. CDR3 length equals 13 residues.

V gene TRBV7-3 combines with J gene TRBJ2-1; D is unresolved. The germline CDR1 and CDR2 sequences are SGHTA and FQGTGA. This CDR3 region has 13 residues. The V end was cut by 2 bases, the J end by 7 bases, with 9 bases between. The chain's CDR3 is CASSLSGRNEQFF. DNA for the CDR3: TGTGCCAGCAGCTTATCTGGGCGTAATGAGCAGTTCTTC.

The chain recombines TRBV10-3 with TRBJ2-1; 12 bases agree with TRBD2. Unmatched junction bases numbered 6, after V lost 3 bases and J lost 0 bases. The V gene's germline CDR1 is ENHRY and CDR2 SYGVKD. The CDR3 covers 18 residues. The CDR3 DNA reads TGTGCCATCAGTGAATGGACTAGCGGGACCTACTCCTACAATGAGCAGTTCTTC. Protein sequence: CAISEWTSGTYSYNEQFF.

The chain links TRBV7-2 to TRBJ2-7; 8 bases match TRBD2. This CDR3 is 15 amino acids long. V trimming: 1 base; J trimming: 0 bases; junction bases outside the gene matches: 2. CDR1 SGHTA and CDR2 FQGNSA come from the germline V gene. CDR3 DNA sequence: TGTGCCAGCAGCTTAGTCGGGACTAGCTCCTACGAGCAGTACTTC. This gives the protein CASSLVGTSSYEQYF.